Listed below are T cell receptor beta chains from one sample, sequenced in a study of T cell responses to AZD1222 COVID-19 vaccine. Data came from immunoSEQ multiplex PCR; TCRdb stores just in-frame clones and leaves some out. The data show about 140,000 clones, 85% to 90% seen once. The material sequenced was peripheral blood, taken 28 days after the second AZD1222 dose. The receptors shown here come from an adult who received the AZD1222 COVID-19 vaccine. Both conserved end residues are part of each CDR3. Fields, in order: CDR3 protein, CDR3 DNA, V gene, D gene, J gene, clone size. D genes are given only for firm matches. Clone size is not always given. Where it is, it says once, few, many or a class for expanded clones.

CDR3aa: CASSIGSGRARGEQFF; CDR3nt: TGTGCCAGTAGTATAGGGAGCGGGAGGGCCAGGGGTGAGCAGTTCTTC; v_gene: TRBV19; d_gene: TRBD2; j_gene: TRBJ2-1; abundance: .
CDR3aa: CASSTTGVSQPQHF; CDR3nt: TGTGCCAGTAGTACAACAGGGGTAAGTCAGCCCCAGCATTTT; v_gene: TRBV19; d_gene: TRBD1; j_gene: TRBJ1-5; abundance: .
CDR3aa: CASSPGAGAGGEQYF; CDR3nt: TGTGCCAGCAGCCCTGGGGCGGGGGCCGGTGGGGAGCAGTACTTC; v_gene: TRBV11-3; d_gene: .; j_gene: TRBJ2-7; abundance: .
CDR3aa: CASSLGGTFPYEQYF; CDR3nt: TGTGCCAGCAGTTTGGGGGGGACCTTTCCCTACGAGCAGTACTTC; v_gene: TRBV27; d_gene: TRBD2; j_gene: TRBJ2-7; abundance: .
CDR3aa: CASSDDSLTPLHF; CDR3nt: TGTGCCAGCAGTGACGACAGTTTAACACCCCTCCACTTT; v_gene: TRBV2; d_gene: .; j_gene: TRBJ1-6; abundance: .
CDR3aa: CASSLPHAAGGNQPQHF; CDR3nt: TGTGCCAGCAGCCTCCCCCACGCTGCGGGGGGCAATCAGCCCCAGCATTTT; v_gene: TRBV7-7; d_gene: .; j_gene: TRBJ1-5; abundance: .
CDR3aa: CASGRLAGASNTQFF; CDR3nt: TGCGCCAGCGGAAGACTAGCGGGGGCTTCCAATACGCAGTTCTTC; v_gene: TRBV5-1; d_gene: TRBD2; j_gene: TRBJ2-1; abundance: .
CDR3aa: CASSLWGSQGLSGNTIYF; CDR3nt: TGTGCCAGCAGCTTGTGGGGCTCACAGGGTTTGTCTGGAAACACCATATATTTT; v_gene: TRBV5-6; d_gene: .; j_gene: TRBJ1-3; abundance: .
CDR3aa: CASSYPGSETQYF; CDR3nt: TGTGCCAGCAGTTATCCAGGGTCGGAGACCCAGTACTTC; v_gene: TRBV6-5; d_gene: .; j_gene: TRBJ2-5; abundance: .
CDR3aa: CASTRTSGYEQYF; CDR3nt: TGTGCCAGCACTCGGACTAGCGGGTACGAGCAGTACTTC; v_gene: TRBV2; d_gene: TRBD2; j_gene: TRBJ2-7; abundance: .
CDR3aa: CASSLSDRRTNEQFF; CDR3nt: TGTGCCAGCAGTTTATCTGACAGGCGTACGAATGAGCAGTTCTTC; v_gene: TRBV27; d_gene: .; j_gene: TRBJ2-1; abundance: .
CDR3aa: CAWSVGTSGRPNEQFF; CDR3nt: TGTGCCTGGAGTGTAGGAACTAGCGGGAGGCCAAATGAGCAGTTCTTC; v_gene: TRBV30; d_gene: TRBD2; j_gene: TRBJ2-1; abundance: few
CDR3aa: CASSYARSSYEQYF; CDR3nt: TGTGCCAGCAGTTACGCCAGGAGCTCCTACGAGCAGTACTTC; v_gene: TRBV27; d_gene: .; j_gene: TRBJ2-7; abundance: .
CDR3aa: CASSPGTGPNTEAFF; CDR3nt: TGCGCCAGCAGCCCTGGGACAGGACCGAACACTGAAGCTTTCTTT; v_gene: TRBV5-1; d_gene: TRBD1; j_gene: TRBJ1-1; abundance: .
CDR3aa: CASSAGLYGYTF; CDR3nt: TGTGCCAGCAGCGCGGGCCTATATGGCTACACCTTC; v_gene: TRBV5-6; d_gene: .; j_gene: TRBJ1-2; abundance: .
CDR3aa: CASSPASGSSYEQYF; CDR3nt: TGCGCCAGCAGCCCGGCTAGCGGGAGCTCCTACGAGCAGTACTTC; v_gene: TRBV5-1; d_gene: TRBD2; j_gene: TRBJ2-7; abundance: .
CDR3aa: CASSKGGWDDIRYSNQPQHF; CDR3nt: TGTGCCAGTAGTAAAGGGGGATGGGATGATATTAGATATAGCAATCAGCCCCAGCATTTT; v_gene: TRBV19; d_gene: .; j_gene: TRBJ1-5; abundance: .
CDR3aa: CASSEAPLPGADTQYF; CDR3nt: TGTGCCAGCAGTGAAGCCCCCCTCCCCGGAGCAGATACGCAGTATTTT; v_gene: TRBV2; d_gene: .; j_gene: TRBJ2-3; abundance: .
CDR3aa: CASSDQPGRGEQYF; CDR3nt: TGTGCCAGCAGTGACCAGCCAGGGAGAGGGGAGCAGTACTTC; v_gene: TRBV6-1; d_gene: .; j_gene: TRBJ2-7; abundance: .
CDR3aa: CSVRRQTDEQFF; CDR3nt: TGCAGCGTTCGTCGACAGACCGATGAGCAGTTCTTC; v_gene: TRBV29-1; d_gene: .; j_gene: TRBJ2-1; abundance: few
CDR3aa: CASSLIQGNLIYGYTF; CDR3nt: TGTGCCAGCTCTCTTATTCAGGGGAATCTAATCTATGGCTACACCTTC; v_gene: TRBV18; d_gene: .; j_gene: TRBJ1-2; abundance: once
CDR3aa: CASSFLASSYEQYF; CDR3nt: TGCGCCAGCAGCTTCCTAGCGTCCTCCTACGAGCAGTACTTC; v_gene: TRBV5-1; d_gene: .; j_gene: TRBJ2-7; abundance: .
CDR3aa: CASSHQAAYRTLDQPQHF; CDR3nt: TGCGCCAGCAGCCACCAGGCCGCCTACAGGACCCTAGACCAGCCCCAGCATTTT; v_gene: TRBV4-1; d_gene: .; j_gene: TRBJ1-5; abundance: .
CDR3aa: CASSPGRAGNNEQFF; CDR3nt: TGTGCCAGCTCCCCTGGGAGGGCCGGGAACAATGAGCAGTTCTTC; v_gene: TRBV18; d_gene: TRBD2; j_gene: TRBJ2-1; abundance: .
CDR3aa: CASREDSIATF; CDR3nt: TGTGCCAGCAGGGAGGACTCCATCGCCACCTTC; v_gene: TRBV2; d_gene: .; j_gene: TRBJ1-2; abundance: .
CDR3aa: CASSGPGQLNTEAFF; CDR3nt: TGTGCCAGCAGTGGTCCAGGGCAACTGAACACTGAAGCTTTCTTT; v_gene: TRBV2; d_gene: .; j_gene: TRBJ1-1; abundance: .
CDR3aa: CASSVQVTNQPQHF; CDR3nt: TGTGCCAGCAGTGTACAAGTAACCAATCAGCCCCAGCATTTT; v_gene: TRBV2; d_gene: .; j_gene: TRBJ1-5; abundance: .
CDR3aa: CASSLEAHGSPLHF; CDR3nt: TGCGCCAGCAGCTTGGAGGCTCATGGGTCACCCCTCCACTTT; v_gene: TRBV5-1; d_gene: .; j_gene: TRBJ1-6; abundance: once
CDR3aa: CSVHSMRGGGNEQFF; CDR3nt: TGCAGCGTCCACTCAATGCGGGGGGGCGGAAATGAGCAGTTCTTC; v_gene: TRBV29-1; d_gene: TRBD2; j_gene: TRBJ2-1; abundance: .
CDR3aa: CASTLGGAYNEQFF; CDR3nt: TGTGCCAGCACGCTAGGGGGGGCATACAATGAGCAGTTCTTC; v_gene: TRBV27; d_gene: .; j_gene: TRBJ2-1; abundance: .
CDR3aa: CASSSGTGLGRGYTF; CDR3nt: TGTGCCAGCAGTTCCGGGACAGGGCTAGGAAGAGGCTACACCTTC; v_gene: TRBV27; d_gene: TRBD1; j_gene: TRBJ1-2; abundance: .
CDR3aa: CASSQDPAQGSVSPLHF; CDR3nt: TGTGCCAGCAGCCAAGATCCGGCACAGGGATCAGTTTCACCCCTCCACTTT; v_gene: TRBV4-2; d_gene: .; j_gene: TRBJ1-6; abundance: .
CDR3aa: CASSPGGGARGRGETQYF; CDR3nt: TGTGCCAGCAGCCCCGGAGGGGGGGCGCGGGGGCGAGGAGAGACCCAGTACTTC; v_gene: TRBV7-9; d_gene: .; j_gene: TRBJ2-5; abundance: .
CDR3aa: CASSSLGGRDNQPQHF; CDR3nt: TGTGCCAGCAGCTCCCTGGGGGGCAGGGACAATCAGCCCCAGCATTTT; v_gene: TRBV7-2; d_gene: .; j_gene: TRBJ1-5; abundance: few
CDR3aa: CASSQGYSGELFF; CDR3nt: TGTGCCAGCAGCCAGGGTTATTCCGGGGAGCTGTTTTTT; v_gene: TRBV3-1/TRBV3-2; d_gene: .; j_gene: TRBJ2-2; abundance: few
CDR3aa: CASSLDPDSPLHF; CDR3nt: TGCGCCAGCAGCTTGGACCCGGATTCACCCCTCCACTTT; v_gene: TRBV5-1; d_gene: .; j_gene: TRBJ1-6; abundance: .
CDR3aa: CASSYSNPNLNTEAFF; CDR3nt: TGTGCCAGCAGTTACTCGAACCCAAACTTGAACACTGAAGCTTTCTTT; v_gene: TRBV6-5; d_gene: .; j_gene: TRBJ1-1; abundance: .
CDR3aa: CASSPRGTSYEQYF; CDR3nt: TGTGCCAGCAGCCCCCGGGGGACCTCCTACGAGCAGTACTTC; v_gene: TRBV9; d_gene: .; j_gene: TRBJ2-7; abundance: .
CDR3aa: CASIRTPSYEQYF; CDR3nt: TGTGCCAGCATTAGGACGCCTTCCTACGAGCAGTACTTC; v_gene: TRBV2; d_gene: .; j_gene: TRBJ2-7; abundance: .
CDR3aa: CASRGLSAGYTF; CDR3nt: TGTGCCAGCAGGGGCTTATCGGCTGGCTACACCTTC; v_gene: TRBV7-6; d_gene: .; j_gene: TRBJ1-2; abundance: .
CDR3aa: CASSPLGGSGTEAFF; CDR3nt: TGTGCCAGCAGCCCCCTCGGGGGGAGTGGAACTGAAGCTTTCTTT; v_gene: TRBV7-9; d_gene: .; j_gene: TRBJ1-1; abundance: .
CDR3aa: CASSLRGSTEAFF; CDR3nt: TGCGCCAGCAGCTTAAGGGGGTCCACTGAAGCTTTCTTT; v_gene: TRBV5-1; d_gene: .; j_gene: TRBJ1-1; abundance: .
CDR3aa: CASSSRNTQYF; CDR3nt: TGTGCCAGCAGTTCCCGGAATACGCAGTATTTT; v_gene: TRBV27; d_gene: .; j_gene: TRBJ2-3; abundance: .